The 9 T cell receptor beta chains in this list originate from one sample, sequenced in a study of blood T cells in healthy people across ages. Primed by a sample-barcoded 5' primer and a J-beta primer mix, a second PCR proceeded for about 6 to 12 cycles. TCRdb redid the calling of the 5' RACE reads with MiXCR, one entry per CDR3 protein. The sample shows 1.2 million to 1.5 million distinct CDR3 sequences, approximately 59% of them seen only once. The sample was blood. The receptor source for this set is a man aged 18 to 29 in good health.

This clonotype was detected only a few times. V usage is TRBV7-2 and J usage is TRBJ2-3, with 12 bases aligning to TRBD2. The trim removed 5 bases at V and 2 bases at J, leaving 5 bases unmatched. CDR3 length: 16 amino acids. CDR1 is SGHTA, CDR2 FQGNSA, per germline. Here the CDR3 DNA reads TGTGCCAGCAGCACTTGGACTAGCGGGACCACAGATACGCAGTATTTT. Translation: CASSTWTSGTTDTQYF.

This chain uses TRBV5-1 with TRBJ2-7, with D possibly being TRBD2 (7 bases). Trimming removed 3 bases from V and 1 base from J, with 17 bases in between. The CDR3 has 16 amino acids. CDR1 is SGHRS and CDR2 is YFSETQ in the germline V gene. The CDR3 DNA sequence: TGCGCCAGCAGCTGGGGCGGGGGCGCTCCTTCCTACGAGCAGTACTTC. Its translation: CASSWGGGAPSYEQYF. Complete variable domain (other parts from reference TRBV5-1 and TRBJ2-7): KAGVTQTPRYLIKTRGQQVTLSCSPISGHRSVSWYQQTPGQGLQFLFEYFSETQRNKGNFPGRFSGRQFSNSRSEMNVSTLELGDSALYLCASSWGGGAPSYEQYFGPGTRLTVT.

The chain has TRBV6-5 and TRBJ2-3, with a weak D call TRBD1 (5 bases). Germline values: CDR1 MNHEY, CDR2 SVGAGI. The CDR3 length is 12 residues. V lost 5 bases, J lost 7 bases, and 10 bases lay in between. In DNA form, the CDR3 reads TGTGCCAGCAGTCCGCAGGGAAATACGCAGTATTTT. It is translated as CASSPQGNTQYF.

CDR3 sequence reads: CSASQAPSSYNEQFF. The CDR3 DNA reads as TGCAGTGCTAGCCAGGCCCCCAGCTCCTACAATGAGCAGTTCTTC. The chain carries TRBV20-1 and TRBJ2-1; no firm D call. This CDR3 has 15 amino acids. Trimming stripped 3 bases from V and 0 bases from J, with 12 bases between. Per the germline V gene, CDR1 is DFQATT and CDR2 is SNEGSKA (reference sequence).

This clonotype was observed a handful of times. This rearrangement joins TRBV29-1 to TRBJ2-2; 9 bases are a match to TRBD2. Germline assignment: CDR1 SQVTM and CDR2 ANQGSEA. The CDR3 is 14 amino acids. Trimming took 3 bases from V and 5 from J; bases not matched to a gene: 4. CDR3 protein: CSVEASGTTGELFF. In DNA, the CDR3 is TGCAGCGTTGAGGCTAGCGGGACGACCGGGGAGCTGTTTTTT.

The chain combines TRBV21-1 with TRBJ2-5; the DNA was not used to check the table's D call, TRBD1. TRBV21-1 is a documented pseudogene. There are 16 residues in the CDR3. CDR3 loop: CASSSATGTGKETQYF. Here the CDR3 DNA reads TGTGCCAGCAGCAGCGCGACAGGGACCGGTAAAGAGACCCAGTACTTC.

The rearrangement uses TRBV6-5 and TRBJ1-3, with a weak D call TRBD1 (6 bases). Germline assignment: CDR1 MNHEY and CDR2 SVGAGI. The CDR3 is made up of 15 amino acids. Trimming pared 5 bases from V and 1 base from J, leaving 12 bases between. The CDR3 reads CASSATGESGNTIYF. The CDR3, as DNA: TGTGCCAGCAGTGCGACAGGTGAATCTGGAAACACCATATATTTT.

With regard to this clonotype: Mismatch with germline at one junction end may stem from a read error. The rearrangement links TRBV3-1 to TRBJ2-5; D perhaps matches TRBD2 (6 bases). The germline V gene has CDR1 LGHDT and CDR2 YNNKEL (reference sequence). The CDR3 has 14 amino acids. Written as DNA, the CDR3 is TGTGCCAGCAGCCAAGGGGAGGACCATGAGACCCAGTACTTC. Amino acid sequence: CASSQGEDHETQYF.

This clonotype has a single count. The V call is TRBV20-1, the J call TRBJ1-2; no firm D call. Trimming took off 0 bases at V and 3 bases at J, with 8 bases between the two ends. This CDR3 contains 13 residues. Per the germline V gene, CDR1 is DFQATT and CDR2 is SNEGSKA (reference sequence). In DNA, the CDR3 is TGCAGTGCTAGAGACCTATCTCACTATGGCTACACCTTC. Its protein product is CSARDLSHYGYTF.